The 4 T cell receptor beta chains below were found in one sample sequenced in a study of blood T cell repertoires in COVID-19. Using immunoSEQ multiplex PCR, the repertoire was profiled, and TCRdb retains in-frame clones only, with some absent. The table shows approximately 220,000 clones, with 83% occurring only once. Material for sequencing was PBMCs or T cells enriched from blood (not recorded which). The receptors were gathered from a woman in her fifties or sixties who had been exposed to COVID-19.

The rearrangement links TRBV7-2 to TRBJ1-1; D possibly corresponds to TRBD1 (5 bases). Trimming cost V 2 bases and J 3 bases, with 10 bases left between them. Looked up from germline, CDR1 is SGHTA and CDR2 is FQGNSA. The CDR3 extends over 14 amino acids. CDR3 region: CASSLQGLDTEAFF. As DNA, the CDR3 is TGTGCCAGCAGCTTACAGGGATTGGACACTGAAGCTTTCTTT.

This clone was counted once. The CDR3 sequence: CASSGDNRAGRFF. The CDR3 region has the DNA TGTGCCAGCAGTGGGGATAACAGGGCAGGGCGGTTCTTC. The chain has TRBV27 and TRBJ2-1, with a possible D match to TRBD1 (6 bases). This CDR3 has 13 amino acids. Germline V gene lookup returns CDR1 MNHEY and CDR2 SMNVEV (reference sequence). V was pared by 5 bases and J by 15 bases, with 20 bases between.

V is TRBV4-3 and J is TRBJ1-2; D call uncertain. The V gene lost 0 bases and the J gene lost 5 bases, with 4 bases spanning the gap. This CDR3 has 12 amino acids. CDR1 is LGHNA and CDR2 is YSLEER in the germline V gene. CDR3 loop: CASSQDRYGYTF. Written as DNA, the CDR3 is TGCGCCAGCAGCCAAGACCGGTATGGCTACACCTTC.

CDR3 sequence: CAWSPGNTEAFF. The CDR3 region has the DNA TGTGCCTGGTCCCCAGGGAATACTGAAGCTTTCTTT. The chain recombines TRBV30 with TRBJ1-1, with D perhaps matching TRBD1 (5 bases). Trimming shortened V by 5 bases and J by 5 bases, and 12 bases separated the two germline ends. Germline loops: CDR1 GTSNPN, CDR2 SVGIG (reference sequence). The CDR3 is 12 amino acids.